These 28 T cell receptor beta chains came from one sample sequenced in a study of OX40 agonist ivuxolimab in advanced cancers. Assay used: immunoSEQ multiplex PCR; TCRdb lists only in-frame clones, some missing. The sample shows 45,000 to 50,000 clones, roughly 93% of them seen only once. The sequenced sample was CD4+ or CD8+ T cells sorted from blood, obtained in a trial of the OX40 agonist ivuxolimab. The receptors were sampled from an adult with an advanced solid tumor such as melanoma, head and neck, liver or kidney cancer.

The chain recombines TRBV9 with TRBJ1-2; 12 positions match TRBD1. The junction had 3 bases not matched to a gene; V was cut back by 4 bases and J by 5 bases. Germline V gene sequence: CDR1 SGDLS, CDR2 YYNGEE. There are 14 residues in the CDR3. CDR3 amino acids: CASSTGQGAYGYTF. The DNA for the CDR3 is TGTGCCAGCAGCACGGGACAGGGGGCATATGGCTACACCTTC.

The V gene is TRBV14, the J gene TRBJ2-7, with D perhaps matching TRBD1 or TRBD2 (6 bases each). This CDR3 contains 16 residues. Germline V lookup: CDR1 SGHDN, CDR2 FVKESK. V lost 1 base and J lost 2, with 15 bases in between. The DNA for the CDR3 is TGTGCCAGCAGCCAAGTTCAGGGGACTTCGGCCTACGAGCAGTACTTC. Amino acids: CASSQVQGTSAYEQYF.

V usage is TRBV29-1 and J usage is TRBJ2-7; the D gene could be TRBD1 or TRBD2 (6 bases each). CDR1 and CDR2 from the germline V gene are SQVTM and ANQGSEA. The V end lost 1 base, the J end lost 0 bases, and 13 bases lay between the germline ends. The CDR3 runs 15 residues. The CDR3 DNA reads TGCAGCGTTGAAGGCGGGACATTCTCCTCCTACGAGCAGTACTTC. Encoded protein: CSVEGGTFSSYEQYF.

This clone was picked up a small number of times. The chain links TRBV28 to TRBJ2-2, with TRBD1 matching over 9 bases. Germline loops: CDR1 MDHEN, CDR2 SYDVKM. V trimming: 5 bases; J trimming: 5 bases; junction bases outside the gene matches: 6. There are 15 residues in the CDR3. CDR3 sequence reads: CASSTGQGGTGELFF. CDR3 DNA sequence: TGTGCCAGCAGTACGGGACAGGGAGGGACCGGGGAGCTGTTTTTT.

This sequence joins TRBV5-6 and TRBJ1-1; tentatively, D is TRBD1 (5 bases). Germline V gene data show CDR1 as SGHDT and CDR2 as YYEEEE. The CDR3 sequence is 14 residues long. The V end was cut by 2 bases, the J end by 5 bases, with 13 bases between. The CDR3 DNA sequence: TGTGCCAGCAGCTTAGATCCGGGGGGGACTGAAGCTTTCTTT. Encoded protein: CASSLDPGGTEAFF.

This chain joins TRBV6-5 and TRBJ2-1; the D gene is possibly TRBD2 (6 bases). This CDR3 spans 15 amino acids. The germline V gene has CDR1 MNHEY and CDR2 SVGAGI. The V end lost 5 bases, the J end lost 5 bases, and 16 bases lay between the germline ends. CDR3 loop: CASSTHDPGDNEQFF. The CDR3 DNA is TGTGCCAGCAGTACCCATGACCCGGGGGACAATGAGCAGTTCTTC.

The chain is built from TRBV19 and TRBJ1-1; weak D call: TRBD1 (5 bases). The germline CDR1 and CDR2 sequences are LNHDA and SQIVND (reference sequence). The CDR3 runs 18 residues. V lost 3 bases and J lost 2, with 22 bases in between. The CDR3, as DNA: TGTGCCAGTAGTATCTCCGCCCCCCAAGGGACTGCAAACACTGAAGCTTTCTTT. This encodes CASSISAPQGTANTEAFF.

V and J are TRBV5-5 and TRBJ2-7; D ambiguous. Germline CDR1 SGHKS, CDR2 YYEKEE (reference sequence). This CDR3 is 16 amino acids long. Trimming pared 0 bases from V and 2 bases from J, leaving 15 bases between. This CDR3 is CASSLGPSVDPYEQYF. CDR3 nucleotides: TGTGCCAGCAGCTTGGGGCCATCGGTCGACCCCTACGAGCAGTACTTC.

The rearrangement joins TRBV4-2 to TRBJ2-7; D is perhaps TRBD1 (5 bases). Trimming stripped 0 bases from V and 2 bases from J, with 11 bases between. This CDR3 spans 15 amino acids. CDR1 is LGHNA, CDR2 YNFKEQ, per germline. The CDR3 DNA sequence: TGTGCCAGCAGCCAAGAAGGGGCACGTACCTACGAGCAGTACTTC. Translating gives CASSQEGARTYEQYF.

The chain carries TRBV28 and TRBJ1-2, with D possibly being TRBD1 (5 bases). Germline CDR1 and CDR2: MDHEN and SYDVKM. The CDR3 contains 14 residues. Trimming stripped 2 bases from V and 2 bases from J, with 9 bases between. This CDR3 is CASSLGTDNYGYTF. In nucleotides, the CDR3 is TGTGCCAGCAGTTTAGGGACGGACAACTATGGCTACACCTTC.

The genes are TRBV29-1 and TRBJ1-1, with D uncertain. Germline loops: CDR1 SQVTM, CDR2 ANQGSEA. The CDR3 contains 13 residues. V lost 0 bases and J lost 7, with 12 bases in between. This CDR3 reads CSVEDLLGIEAFF. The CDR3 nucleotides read TGCAGCGTTGAAGATCTACTGGGGATTGAAGCTTTCTTT.

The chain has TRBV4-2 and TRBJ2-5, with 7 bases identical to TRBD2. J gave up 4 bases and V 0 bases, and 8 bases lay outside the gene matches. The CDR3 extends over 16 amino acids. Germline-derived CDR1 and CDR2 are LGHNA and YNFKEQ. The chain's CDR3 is CASSQDYWAGAETQYF. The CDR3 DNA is TGTGCCAGCAGCCAAGATTATTGGGCGGGAGCAGAGACCCAGTACTTC.

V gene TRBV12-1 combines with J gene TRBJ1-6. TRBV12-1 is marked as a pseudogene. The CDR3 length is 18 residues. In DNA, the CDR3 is TGTGCCAGCAGCTTTGCCCTGGCGGCCGGGTCGCGTAATTCACCCCTCCACTTT. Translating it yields CASSFALAAGSRNSPLHF.

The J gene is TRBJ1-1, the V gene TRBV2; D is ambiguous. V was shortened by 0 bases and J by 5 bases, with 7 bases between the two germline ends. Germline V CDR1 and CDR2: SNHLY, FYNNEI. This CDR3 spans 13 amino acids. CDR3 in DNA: TGTGCCAGCAGTGAAGCTTTTGGGACTGAAGCTTTCTTT. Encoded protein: CASSEAFGTEAFF.

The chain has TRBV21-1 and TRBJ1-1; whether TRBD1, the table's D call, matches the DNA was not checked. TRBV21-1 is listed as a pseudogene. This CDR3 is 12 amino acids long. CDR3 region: CASSYPTGQAFF. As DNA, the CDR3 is TGTGCCAGCAGCTACCCCACAGGGCAAGCTTTCTTT.

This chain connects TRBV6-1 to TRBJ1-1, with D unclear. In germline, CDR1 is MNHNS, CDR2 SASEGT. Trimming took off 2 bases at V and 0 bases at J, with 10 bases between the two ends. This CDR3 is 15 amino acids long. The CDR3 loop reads CASSESAGLNTEAFF. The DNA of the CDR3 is TGTGCCAGCAGTGAATCGGCAGGCCTGAACACTGAAGCTTTCTTT.

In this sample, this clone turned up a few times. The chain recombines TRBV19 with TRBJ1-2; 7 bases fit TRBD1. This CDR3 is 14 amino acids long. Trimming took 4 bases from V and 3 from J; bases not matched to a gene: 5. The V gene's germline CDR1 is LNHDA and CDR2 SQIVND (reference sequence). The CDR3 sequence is CASSSQGGHYGYTF. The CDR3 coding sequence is TGTGCCAGTAGTAGCCAGGGGGGACACTATGGCTACACCTTC.

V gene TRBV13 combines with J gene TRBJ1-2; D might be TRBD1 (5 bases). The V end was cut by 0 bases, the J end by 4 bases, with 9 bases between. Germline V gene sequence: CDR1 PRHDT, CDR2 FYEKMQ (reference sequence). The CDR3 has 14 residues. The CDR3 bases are TGTGCCAGCAGCTTAGGAGCAGGGACCTATGGCTACACCTTC. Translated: CASSLGAGTYGYTF.

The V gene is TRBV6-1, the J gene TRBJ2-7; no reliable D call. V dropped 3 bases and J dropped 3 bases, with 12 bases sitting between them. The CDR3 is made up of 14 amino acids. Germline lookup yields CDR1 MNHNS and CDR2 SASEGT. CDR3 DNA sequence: TGTGCCAGCAGTGACCGGGCCGTTTTCTACGAGCAGTACTTC. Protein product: CASSDRAVFYEQYF.

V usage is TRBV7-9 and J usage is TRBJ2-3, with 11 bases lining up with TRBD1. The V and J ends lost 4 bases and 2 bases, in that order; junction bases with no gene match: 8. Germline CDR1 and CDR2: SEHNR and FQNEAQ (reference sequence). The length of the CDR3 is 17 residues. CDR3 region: CASSWTGGRQDTDTQYF. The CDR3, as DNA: TGTGCCAGCAGCTGGACAGGGGGCCGACAAGACACAGATACGCAGTATTTT.

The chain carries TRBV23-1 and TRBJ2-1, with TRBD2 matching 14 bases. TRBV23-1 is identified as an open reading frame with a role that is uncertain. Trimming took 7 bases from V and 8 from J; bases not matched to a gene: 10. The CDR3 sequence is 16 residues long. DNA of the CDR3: TGCGCCAGCACTCAGGCAGGGACTAGCGGGAGCTATGAGCAGTTCTTC. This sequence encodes CASTQAGTSGSYEQFF.

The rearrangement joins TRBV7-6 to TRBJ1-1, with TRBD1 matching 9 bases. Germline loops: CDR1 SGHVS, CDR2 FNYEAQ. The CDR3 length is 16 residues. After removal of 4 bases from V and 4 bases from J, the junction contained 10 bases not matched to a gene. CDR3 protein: CASSYTEDRGGTEAFF. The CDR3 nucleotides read TGTGCCAGCAGCTATACTGAGGACAGGGGCGGCACTGAAGCTTTCTTT.

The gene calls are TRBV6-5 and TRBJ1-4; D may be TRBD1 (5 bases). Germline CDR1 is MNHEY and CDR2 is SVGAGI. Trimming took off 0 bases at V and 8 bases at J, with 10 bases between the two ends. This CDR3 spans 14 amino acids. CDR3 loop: CASSYSGEEEKLFF. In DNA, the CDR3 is TGTGCCAGCAGTTACTCGGGGGAGGAAGAAAAACTGTTTTTT.

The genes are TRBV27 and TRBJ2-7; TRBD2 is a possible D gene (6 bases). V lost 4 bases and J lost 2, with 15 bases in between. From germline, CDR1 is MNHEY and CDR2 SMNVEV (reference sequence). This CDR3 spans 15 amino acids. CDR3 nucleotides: TGTGCCAGCAGTTCGGAAATGGGGGAGGCCTACGAGCAGTACTTC. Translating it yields CASSSEMGEAYEQYF.

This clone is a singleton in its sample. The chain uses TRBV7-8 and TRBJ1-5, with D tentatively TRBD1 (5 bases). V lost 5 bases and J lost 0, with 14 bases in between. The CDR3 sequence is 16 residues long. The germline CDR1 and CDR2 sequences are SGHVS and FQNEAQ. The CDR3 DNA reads TGTGCCAGCAGCCCCCGGGGCTTTAATAGCAATCAGCCCCAGCATTTT. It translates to CASSPRGFNSNQPQHF.

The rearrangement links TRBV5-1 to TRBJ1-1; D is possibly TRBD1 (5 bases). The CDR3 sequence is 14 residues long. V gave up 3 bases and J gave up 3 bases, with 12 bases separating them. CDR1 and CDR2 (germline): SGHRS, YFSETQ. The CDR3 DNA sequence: TGCGCCAGCAGCTGGGTTTGGGGGGACACTGAAGCTTTCTTT. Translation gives CASSWVWGDTEAFF.

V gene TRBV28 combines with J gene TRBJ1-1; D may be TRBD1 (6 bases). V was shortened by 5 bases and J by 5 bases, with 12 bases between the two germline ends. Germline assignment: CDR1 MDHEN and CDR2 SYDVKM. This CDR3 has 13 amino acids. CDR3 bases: TGTGCCAGCAGTCTCAGGGGAGGGACTGAAGCTTTCTTT. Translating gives CASSLRGGTEAFF.

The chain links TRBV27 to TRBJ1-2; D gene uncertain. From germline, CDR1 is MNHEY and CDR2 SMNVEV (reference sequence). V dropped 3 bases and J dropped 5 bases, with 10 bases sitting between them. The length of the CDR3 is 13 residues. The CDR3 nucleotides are TGTGCCAGCAGTTTGAAGGGTAATTATGGCTACACCTTC. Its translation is CASSLKGNYGYTF.